This T cell receptor (beta chain) was identified during a study of cytomegalovirus exposure and HLA in healthy donors. Broader study findings: Some TCR beta chains (roughly 150 of them) were listed as cytomegalovirus-associated. Most TCR sequences were uncommon, yet certain public TCRs appeared in many donors.

With 60 Vbeta and 13 Jbeta primers, the PCR was carried out. Repertoires were generated with immunoSEQ multiplex PCR, while TCRdb's copy carries only in-frame clones and drops some. The sample consists of over 150,000 clones, 77% of them appearing once. Germline loops: CDR1 KGHSH, CDR2 LQKENI. V lost 0 bases and J lost 9, with 20 bases in between. The CDR3 runs to 16 residues. A note on this clone: Its specificity is unknown.

Material: PBMCs. The sequence was obtained from a woman aged 60 to 75 in good health and CMV-seropositive. V gene TRBV18 combines with J gene TRBJ1-1, with TRBD1 as a possible D gene (5 bases). The CDR3 sequence: CASSPPVRGEQGKAFF. DNA of the CDR3: TGTGCCAGCTCACCACCGGTTCGGGGGGAGCAGGGAAAAGCTTTCTTT.